These 4 T cell receptor beta chains came from one sample sequenced in a study of T cells after yellow fever vaccination. TCRdb fed the 5' RACE reads into MiXCR, producing one record per CDR3 protein. The sample carries 300,000 to 400,000 distinct CDR3 sequences, around 12% recorded once. This material consisted of CD4+ T cells sorted from PBMCs, taken 15 days after the yellow fever booster vaccination. The receptors stem from a man in his late teens or twenties who received the YFV17D yellow fever vaccine.

This clonotype was seen at least ten times. The chain recombines TRBV7-6 with TRBJ2-3, with 11 bases that match TRBD1. The germline V gene has CDR1 SGHVS and CDR2 FNYEAQ. This CDR3 is built from 15 residues. V gave up 5 bases and J gave up 3 bases; unmatched junction bases: 4. CDR3: CASSRDRGGTDTQYF. CDR3 nucleotide sequence: TGTGCCAGCAGCCGGGACAGGGGGGGGACAGATACGCAGTATTTT.

This chain joins TRBV19 and TRBJ2-7, with D possibly being TRBD1 (6 bases). Germline V gene lookup returns CDR1 LNHDA and CDR2 SQIVND (reference sequence). V was cut by 9 bases and J by 3 bases, with 15 bases left in between. This CDR3 is 13 amino acids long. The CDR3: CASGTRNFYEQYF. In nucleotides, the CDR3 is TGTGCCAGCGGGACAAGAAATTTCTACGAGCAGTACTTC.

This clonotype turned up a few times. DNA of the CDR3: TGTGCCAGCAGCTCCCGTACCGGGGCCAACGTCCTGACTTTC. The encoded protein is CASSSRTGANVLTF. V usage is TRBV9 and J usage is TRBJ2-6; D is unresolved. Trimming pared 4 bases from V and 4 bases from J, leaving 9 bases between. The CDR3 runs 14 residues. Germline V gives CDR1 SGDLS, CDR2 YYNGEE.

The chain employs TRBV29-1 and TRBJ1-2; no clear D gene. The germline gives CDR1 SQVTM, CDR2 ANQGSEA. The CDR3 is made up of 13 amino acids. V lost 4 bases to trimming and J lost 4 bases, with 13 bases between them. CDR3 coding DNA: TGCAGCGTTGGACCTGGCGGTGGCTATGGCTACACCTTC. This codes for CSVGPGGGYGYTF.